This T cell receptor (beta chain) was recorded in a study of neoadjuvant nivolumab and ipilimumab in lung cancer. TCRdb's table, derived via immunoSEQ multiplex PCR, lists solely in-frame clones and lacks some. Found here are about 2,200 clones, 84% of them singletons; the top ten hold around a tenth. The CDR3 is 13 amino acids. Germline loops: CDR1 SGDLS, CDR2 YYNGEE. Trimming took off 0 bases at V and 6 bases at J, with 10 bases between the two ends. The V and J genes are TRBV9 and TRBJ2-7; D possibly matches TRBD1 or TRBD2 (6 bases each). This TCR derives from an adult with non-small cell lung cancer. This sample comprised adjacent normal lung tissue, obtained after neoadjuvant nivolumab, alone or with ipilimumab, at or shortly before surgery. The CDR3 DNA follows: TGTGCCAGCAGCGTAGACGGGGGCAGCGAGCAGTACTTC. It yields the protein CASSVDGGSEQYF.